This T cell receptor (beta chain) was found in a study of early stage breast cancer tumors. Study background: Most invasive tumors, about 75% of the 16, were ER+/PR+/HER2-. Whole-study results and caveats: Tumors had approximately 2.4-fold higher T cell density than normal breast. Tumor and normal breast were distinguished via blood comparison in about 90% of the 16 patients.

Blood replicates held 0.5 ug DNA, tumor or normal breast approximately 1.5 ug, two each. Sequencing used immunoSEQ multiplex PCR; TCRdb keeps in-frame clones, though not all of them. Among about 15,000 clones listed, about 81% were seen once. With respect to this clone: Its antigen is unidentified.

The trim removed 4 bases at V and 3 bases at J, leaving 3 bases unmatched. Germline V gives CDR1 SGHVS, CDR2 FQNEAQ. The CDR3 consists of 14 residues. V is TRBV7-8 and J is TRBJ1-2; 9 nucleotides agree with TRBD1. The source of this sequence is a young adult with breast cancer. Material for sequencing was normal breast tissue next to the tumor. The CDR3 loop reads CASSYRGRDYGYTF. In DNA, the CDR3 is TGTGCCAGCAGCTACAGGGGGCGCGACTATGGCTACACCTTC.